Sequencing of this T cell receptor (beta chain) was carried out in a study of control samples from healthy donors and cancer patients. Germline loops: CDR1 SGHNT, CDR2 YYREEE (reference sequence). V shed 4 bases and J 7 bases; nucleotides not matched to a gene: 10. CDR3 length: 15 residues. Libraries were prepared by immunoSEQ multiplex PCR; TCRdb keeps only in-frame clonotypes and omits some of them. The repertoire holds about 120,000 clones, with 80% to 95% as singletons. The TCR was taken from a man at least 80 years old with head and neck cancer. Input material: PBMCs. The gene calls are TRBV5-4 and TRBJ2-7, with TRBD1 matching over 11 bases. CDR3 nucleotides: TGTGCCAGCAGCCTCTCCGGGACAGGGGGTTTTGAGCAGTACTTC. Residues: CASSLSGTGGFEQYF.